This TCR beta chain was identified in a study of blood T cell repertoires in COVID-19. On the study more broadly: Some COVID-19 samples were acute and others convalescent; all came from the United States, Italy and Spain.

Sequencing used immunoSEQ multiplex PCR; TCRdb keeps in-frame clones, though not all of them. Of fewer than 250,000 clones listed, more than 65% are singletons. Germline-derived CDR1 and CDR2 are SGHNT and YYREEE (reference sequence). Trimming removed 1 base at V and 0 bases at J, with 12 bases between. This CDR3 comprises 16 residues. Participants, about 18 to 89 years old, spanned about two dozen US areas. This sequence originates from a woman in her fifties or sixties with acute COVID-19. The V and J genes are TRBV5-4 and TRBJ2-3, with D possibly being TRBD2 (7 bases). Source material: PBMCs or T cells enriched from blood (not recorded which). The CDR3 reads CASSLYRGASTDTQYF. Here the CDR3 DNA reads TGTGCCAGCAGCTTGTATCGGGGGGCTAGCACAGATACGCAGTATTTT.